The T cell receptor beta chain described here comes from a study of T cells in women clearing cervical HPV infection. The method was immunoSEQ multiplex PCR; TCRdb's version includes in-frame clones alone and lacks a portion of them. Here the sample table reports about 41,000 clones. Germline V gene lookup returns CDR1 MDHEN and CDR2 SYDVKM. The CDR3 sequence is 14 residues long. For this clone: The read ends 3 residues before the CDR3 terminus; that terminus is restored from the germline J gene. Within the sample, other DNA sequences also encode this same CDR3.

The sequence was collected from a woman between 18 and 75 years old with a cervical HPV16 infection that either progressed to CIN3+ or cleared (not recorded which). The source material was blood buffy coat. This chain links TRBV28 with TRBJ1-2; 8 nucleotides align to TRBD1. CDR3 DNA, as far as it was read: TGTGCCAGCAGTCTCGATCAGGGGGCGGGAGGC. It translates to CASSLDQGAGG. The full CDR3 reads CASSLDQGAGGYTF.